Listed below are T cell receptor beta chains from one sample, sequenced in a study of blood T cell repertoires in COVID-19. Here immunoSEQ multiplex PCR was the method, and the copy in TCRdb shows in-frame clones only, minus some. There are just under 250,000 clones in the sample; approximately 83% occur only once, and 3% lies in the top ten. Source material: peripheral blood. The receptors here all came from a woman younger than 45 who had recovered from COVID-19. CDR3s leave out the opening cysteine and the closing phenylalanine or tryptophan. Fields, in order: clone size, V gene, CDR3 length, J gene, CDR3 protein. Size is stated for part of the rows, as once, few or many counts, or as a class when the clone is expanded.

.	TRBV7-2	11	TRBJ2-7	ASSFRGGHEQY
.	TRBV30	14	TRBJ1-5	AWFERGQRPNQPQH
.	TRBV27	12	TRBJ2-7	ASSLMGGPYEQY
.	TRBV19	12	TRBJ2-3	ASNQRGSTDTQY
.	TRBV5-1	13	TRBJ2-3	ASSTGQGGTDTQY
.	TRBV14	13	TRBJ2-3	ASSSRGVSTDTQY
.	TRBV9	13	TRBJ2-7	ASSVELAGVYEQY
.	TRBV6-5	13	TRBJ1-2	ASSTGTEKNYGYT
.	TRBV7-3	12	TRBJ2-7	ASSPGQGPYEQY
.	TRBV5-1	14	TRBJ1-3	ASSLVGQASGNTIY
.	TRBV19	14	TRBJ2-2	ASIGRQGARTGELF
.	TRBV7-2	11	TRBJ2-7	ASSLARTDEQY
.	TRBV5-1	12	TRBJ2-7	ASSLKAQGAEQY
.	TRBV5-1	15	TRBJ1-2	ASSLATPAGTGYGYT
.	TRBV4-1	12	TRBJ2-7	ASSQGEGAYEQY
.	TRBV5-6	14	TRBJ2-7	ASSLGDASGSYEQY
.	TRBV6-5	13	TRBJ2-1	ASSYAGGSYNEQF
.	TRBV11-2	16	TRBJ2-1	ASSKLAGGPSTYNEQF
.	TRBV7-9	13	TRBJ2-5	ASSTGGGGQETQY
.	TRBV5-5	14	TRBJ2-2	ASSLGPGQNTGELF
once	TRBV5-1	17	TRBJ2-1	ASSPRLAGGVLTYNEQF
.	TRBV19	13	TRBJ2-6	ASTPTRNGANVLT
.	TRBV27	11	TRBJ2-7	ASSKLGSYEQY
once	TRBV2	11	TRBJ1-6	ASSDTGLRPLH
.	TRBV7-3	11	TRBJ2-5	ASSPSRGETQY
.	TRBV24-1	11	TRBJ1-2	ATSYRDFYGYT
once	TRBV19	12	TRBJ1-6	ASSMLQGQSPLH
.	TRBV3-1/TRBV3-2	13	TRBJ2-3	ASSHLAGGTDTQY
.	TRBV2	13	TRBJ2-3	ASSSRSPSVDTQY
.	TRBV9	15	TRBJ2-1	ASSVGGQPSSYNEQF
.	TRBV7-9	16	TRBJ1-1	ASSLRPFGTEGDTEAF
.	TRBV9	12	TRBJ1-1	ASSQVPGNTEAF
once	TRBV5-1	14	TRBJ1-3	ASSLGRSYSGNTIY
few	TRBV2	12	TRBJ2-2	ASSFPPSGGELF
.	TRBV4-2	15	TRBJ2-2	ASSQISSGVKSGELF
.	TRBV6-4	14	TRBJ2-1	ASSDIAGSSYNEQF
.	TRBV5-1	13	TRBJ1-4	ASSKEGATNEKLF
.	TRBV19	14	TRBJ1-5	ASSILLTGGNQPQH
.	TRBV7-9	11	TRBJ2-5	ASSLASLETQY
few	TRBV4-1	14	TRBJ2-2	ASSQDPGAPTGELF
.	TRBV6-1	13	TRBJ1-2	ASSEGGADFYGYT
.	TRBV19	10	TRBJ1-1	ASSLGRGEAF
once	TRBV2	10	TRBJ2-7	ASSEQTYEQY
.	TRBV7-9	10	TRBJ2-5	ASSNLKETQY
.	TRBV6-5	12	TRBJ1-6	ASSLGGYNSPLH
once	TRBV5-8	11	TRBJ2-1	ASSGRQINEQF
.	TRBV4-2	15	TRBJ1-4	ASSQVSPGPTNEKLF
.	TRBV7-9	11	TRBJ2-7	ASSSGQDTLRY
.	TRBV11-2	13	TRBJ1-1	ASSLANLPTAEAF
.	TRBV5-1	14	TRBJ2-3	ASSLVLAASTDTQY
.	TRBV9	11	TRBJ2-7	ASSGEPGYEQY
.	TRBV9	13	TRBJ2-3	ASSVTGTSTDTQY
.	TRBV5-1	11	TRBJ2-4	ASSLVGENIQY